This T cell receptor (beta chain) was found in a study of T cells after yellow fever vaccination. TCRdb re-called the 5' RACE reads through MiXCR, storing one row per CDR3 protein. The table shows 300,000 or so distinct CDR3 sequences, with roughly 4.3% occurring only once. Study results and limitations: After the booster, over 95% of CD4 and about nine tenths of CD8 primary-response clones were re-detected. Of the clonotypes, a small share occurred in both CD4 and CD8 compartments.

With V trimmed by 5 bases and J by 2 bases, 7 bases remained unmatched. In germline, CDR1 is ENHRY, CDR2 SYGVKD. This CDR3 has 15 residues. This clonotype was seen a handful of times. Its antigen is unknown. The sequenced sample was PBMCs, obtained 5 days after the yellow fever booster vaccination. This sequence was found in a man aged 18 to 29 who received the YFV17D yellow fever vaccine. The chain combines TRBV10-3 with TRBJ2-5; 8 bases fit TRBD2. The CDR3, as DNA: TGTGCCATCAGTCGGGCGGGGGGTGCTCAAGAGACCCAGTACTTC. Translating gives CAISRAGGAQETQYF.